The 15 T cell receptor beta chains given below trace back to one sample, sequenced in a study of blood T cell repertoires in COVID-19. Measured with immunoSEQ multiplex PCR; TCRdb has only the in-frame clones, and not every one. The table has 200,000 to 250,000 clones, about 83% seen once. The sequenced material came from peripheral blood. These receptors came from a woman aged 45-60 years with acute or convalescent COVID-19.

J is TRBJ1-3 and V is TRBV5-1; unclear D gene. V shed 0 bases and J shed 0 bases, with 7 bases lying between them. The CDR3 sequence is 15 residues long. Per the germline V gene, CDR1 is SGHRS and CDR2 is YFSETQ. Here the CDR3 DNA reads TGCGCCAGCAGCTTGGGGGCTCTCTCTGGAAACACCATATATTTT. Its translation: CASSLGALSGNTIYF.

The chain employs TRBV19 and TRBJ2-7; the D gene is possibly TRBD2 (5 bases). The CDR3 sequence is 14 residues long. The V end lost 2 bases, the J end lost 3 bases, and 11 bases lay between the germline ends. Per the germline V gene, CDR1 is LNHDA and CDR2 is SQIVND (reference sequence). The CDR3 DNA is TGTGCCAGTAGTATACCGGGGATAAACTACGAGCAGTACTTC. Translated, it gives CASSIPGINYEQYF. The full variable domain, with the rest looked up from reference TRBV19 and TRBJ2-7, is DGGITQSPKYLFRKEGQNVTLSCEQNLNHDAMYWYRQDPGQGLRLIYYSQIVNDFQKGDIAEGYSVSREKKESFPLTVTSAQKNPTAFYLCASSIPGINYEQYFGPGTRLTVT.

The V and J genes are TRBV20-1 and TRBJ1-2; TRBD1 is a possible D gene (6 bases). This CDR3 contains 10 residues. Trimming shortened V by 5 bases and J by 8 bases, and 9 bases separated the two germline ends. Germline assignment: CDR1 DFQATT and CDR2 SNEGSKA (reference sequence). CDR3 bases: TGCAGTGCTGCCAGGGGCGGCTACACCTTC. Protein: CSAARGGYTF.

The chain uses TRBV19 and TRBJ2-4; 8 bases are a match to TRBD2. The CDR3 contains 17 residues. The germline gives CDR1 LNHDA, CDR2 SQIVND (reference sequence). Germline trimming cut 4 bases from V and 2 bases from J; bases unmatched to any gene: 10. CDR3 DNA sequence: TGTGCCAGTAGTAACGTGGGAGGTAGCGGGACCAAAAACATTCAGTACTTC. It encodes CASSNVGGSGTKNIQYF.

This clone came up once. The chain employs TRBV7-9 and TRBJ2-3; 11 bases map to TRBD2. This CDR3 has 14 amino acids. V was pared by 3 bases and J by 4 bases, with 0 bases of the junction left unmatched. Germline loops: CDR1 SEHNR, CDR2 FQNEAQ (reference sequence). The CDR3 nucleotides are TGTGCCAGCAGCTTTAGCGGGAGGGCAGATACGCAGTATTTT. Translated, it gives CASSFSGRADTQYF.

The rearrangement links TRBV9 to TRBJ1-4; TRBD1 agrees at 7 bases. The CDR3 spans 16 residues. Germline CDR1 and CDR2: SGDLS and YYNGEE. Trimming removed 1 base from V and 8 bases from J; junction bases left unmatched: 11. DNA for the CDR3: TGTGCCAGCAGCGTACAGACCGGAGGGGGCGGCGAAAAACTGTTTTTT. As protein: CASSVQTGGGGEKLFF.

The J gene is TRBJ2-7, the V gene TRBV4-3; a possible D gene is TRBD1 (7 bases). The germline gives CDR1 LGHNA, CDR2 YSLEER. V lost 6 bases to trimming and J lost 6 bases, with 18 bases between them. This CDR3 has 14 amino acids. CDR3 residues: CASSPSGGAGEQYF. The CDR3 bases are TGCGCCAGCAGTCCCTCAGGGGGAGCGGGCGAGCAGTACTTC.

The chain has TRBV2 and TRBJ1-4, with 9 bases aligning to TRBD1. V dropped 6 bases and J dropped 3; count of bases not matched to a gene: 5. The CDR3 is made up of 15 amino acids. CDR1 is SNHLY, CDR2 FYNNEI, per germline. The CDR3 here is CASRPRTGANEKLFF. In DNA form, the CDR3 reads TGTGCCAGCAGGCCCCGGACAGGGGCTAATGAAAAACTGTTTTTT.

This rearrangement joins TRBV24-1 to TRBJ2-1; tentatively, D is TRBD2 (5 bases). V was cut by 10 bases and J by 1 base, with 7 bases left in between. The length of the CDR3 is 12 residues. Per germline, CDR1 KGHDR and CDR2 SFDVKD. This chain's CDR3 is CATGGSYNEQFF. DNA for the CDR3: TGTGCCACAGGAGGATCCTACAATGAGCAGTTCTTC.

This rearrangement joins TRBV28 to TRBJ1-1; 7 positions match TRBD1. In germline, CDR1 is MDHEN, CDR2 SYDVKM. The CDR3 runs 13 residues. V dropped 8 bases and J dropped 6; count of bases not matched to a gene: 9. CDR3 amino acids: CASRPGGTAEAFF. CDR3 bases: TGTGCCAGCCGGCCGGGGGGGACAGCTGAAGCTTTCTTT.

This sequence joins TRBV19 and TRBJ2-7; D not certain. This CDR3 contains 13 residues. CDR1 is LNHDA and CDR2 is SQIVND in the germline V gene (reference sequence). Trimming removed 5 bases at V and 3 bases at J, with 11 bases between. CDR3: CASSLVHNYEQYF. In nucleotides, the CDR3 is TGTGCCAGTAGTTTGGTCCACAACTACGAGCAGTACTTC.

The CDR3: CASSIDGQANYGYTF. DNA for the CDR3: TGTGCCAGTAGTATCGACGGACAAGCTAACTATGGCTACACCTTC. This rearrangement joins TRBV19 to TRBJ1-2, with a possible D match to TRBD1 (5 bases). V gave up 3 bases and J gave up 0 bases, with 11 bases separating them. Germline assignment: CDR1 LNHDA and CDR2 SQIVND (reference sequence). The CDR3 has 15 residues.

V gene TRBV10-1 combines with J gene TRBJ1-4, with a tentative D call TRBD1 (6 bases). Germline CDR1 WNHNN, CDR2 SYGVQD (reference sequence). The V and J ends lost 7 bases and 2 bases respectively, with 17 bases between them. The CDR3 has 16 amino acids. CDR3: CASIFGGPSTNEKLFF. CDR3 sequence (DNA): TGCGCCAGCATTTTCGGGGGGCCCAGCACTAATGAAAAACTGTTTTTT.

This clone occurred a few times. This chain links TRBV18 with TRBJ1-1, with 7 bases lining up with TRBD1. V dropped 8 bases and J dropped 4; count of bases not matched to a gene: 13. The CDR3 is made up of 15 amino acids. CDR1 is KGHSH and CDR2 is LQKENI in the germline V gene. The CDR3 spells CASHQVRGRGTEAFF. As DNA, the CDR3 is TGTGCCAGCCACCAGGTGAGGGGGCGTGGCACTGAAGCTTTCTTT.

The rearrangement links TRBV6-5 to TRBJ1-2; D perhaps matches TRBD1 (5 bases). The germline gives CDR1 MNHEY, CDR2 SVGAGI. The CDR3 length is 15 residues. The V end was cut by 5 bases, the J end by 4 bases, with 17 bases between. CDR3 DNA sequence: TGTGCCAGCAGTCCTCGACAGCCGAACCCCTATGGCTACACCTTC. Amino acid sequence: CASSPRQPNPYGYTF.